These T cell receptor beta chains were read from a single sample in a study of blood T cell repertoires in COVID-19. Using immunoSEQ multiplex PCR, the repertoire was profiled, and TCRdb retains in-frame clones only, with some absent. Of about 220,000 clones listed, around 84% are singletons. The sequenced sample was PBMCs or T cells enriched from blood (not recorded which). These receptors originate from a woman between 40 and 50 years old who had recovered from COVID-19. Each CDR3 is given with its conserved first and last residue. Fields, in order: D gene, J gene, clone size, V gene, CDR3 DNA, CDR3 protein. D genes are given only for firm matches. Clone size is given for some rows only: seen once, a few or many times, or a class if the clone is expanded.

>TRBD2|TRBJ2-1|once|TRBV24-1
TGTGCCACCAGCCCGGGACTACTCTACAATGAGCAGTTCTTC
CATSPGLLYNEQFF
>TRBD1|TRBJ2-3|NA|TRBV11-3
TGTGCCAGCAGTTCGGGACAGGGACCTCGAGGCACAGATACGCAGTATTTT
CASSSGQGPRGTDTQYF
>NA|TRBJ1-6|NA|TRBV27
TGTGCCAGCAGTTTAGGGGCCCATAATTCACCCCTCCACTTT
CASSLGAHNSPLHF
>TRBD2|TRBJ2-2|NA|TRBV12-5
TGTGCTAGTGGTTTCTCACTAGCGGGAGTTGTATATACCGGGGAGCTGTTTTTT
CASGFSLAGVVYTGELFF
>NA|TRBJ2-1|NA|TRBV28
TGTGCCACCCATACAGAGCGGGACAATGAGCAGTTCTTC
CATHTERDNEQFF
>NA|TRBJ1-1|NA|TRBV29-1
TGCAGCGTTGTCCTTCCGAGAAACACTGAAGCTTTCTTT
CSVVLPRNTEAFF
>TRBD1|TRBJ1-2|NA|TRBV2
TGTGCCACACGAGGACAGGGGTTTTTTGGCTACACCTTC
CATRGQGFFGYTF
>TRBD2|TRBJ2-7|NA|TRBV27
TGTGCCAGCAGTTTAGATCCTAGCGGGAGTAACTACGAGCAGTACTTC
CASSLDPSGSNYEQYF
>NA|TRBJ2-1|NA|TRBV2
TGTGCCAGCAGGGCCGGGGGGCAGGATGAGCAGTTCTTC
CASRAGGQDEQFF
>TRBD1|TRBJ2-4|NA|TRBV12-3/TRBV12-4
TGTGCCAGCAGAGTCACAGGGGTGAACATTCAGTACTTC
CASRVTGVNIQYF
>TRBD2|TRBJ2-1|NA|TRBV7-3
TGTGCCAGCAGCTTAAGGGGTAGCGGGAGGGCCGTATCCTACAATGAGCAGTTCTTC
CASSLRGSGRAVSYNEQFF
>TRBD1|TRBJ1-5|few|TRBV19
TGTGCCAGTAGTATAGACAGTCCGGGACAGGGTGCGGGCTATAGCAATCAGCCCCAGCATTTT
CASSIDSPGQGAGYSNQPQHF
>NA|TRBJ1-6|NA|TRBV6-6
TGTGCCAGCAGTGACAAGGGGAATTCACCCCTCCACTTT
CASSDKGNSPLHF
>NA|TRBJ2-6|many|TRBV9
TGTGCCAGCAGCGAGCCCCTTACTGGGGCCAACGTCCTGACTTTC
CASSEPLTGANVLTF
>NA|TRBJ1-1|NA|TRBV5-1
TGCGCCAGCAGAGAAGCGGGGAGCCGAGGCACTGAAGCTTTCTTT
CASREAGSRGTEAFF
>NA|TRBJ2-3|NA|TRBV7-8
TGTGCCAGCAGCTTAGCGCCCGGGGTAACGCAGTATTTT
CASSLAPGVTQYF
>TRBD2|TRBJ2-1|NA|TRBV2
TGTGCCAGCAGTTTCCTAGCGGGAGGGTTGCAGTTCTTC
CASSFLAGGLQFF
>NA|TRBJ1-6|few|TRBV10-3
TGTGCCACGCGTGAGGGGGATAATAATTCACCCCTCCACTTT
CATREGDNNSPLHF
>TRBD2|TRBJ2-3|NA|TRBV20-1
TGCAGTGCTAGTAGAGGGGATCTAGCGGAGAGCACAGATACGCAGTATTTT
CSASRGDLAESTDTQYF
>TRBD2|TRBJ2-1|NA|TRBV4-1
TGCGCCAGCAGCCAACCTCATTCTTGGTCGGGACTAGCCCCTTTACCATGGCAGTTCTTC
CASSQPHSWSGLAPLPWQFF
>NA|TRBJ2-3|NA|TRBV7-3
TGTGCCAGCAGCCCTTCACCGCGGTGGACAGATACGCAGTATTTT
CASSPSPRWTDTQYF
>NA|TRBJ2-1|once|TRBV6-2/TRBV6-3
TGTGCCAGCAGTTACGATCCGAGGAGGGGAGGCGATGAGCAGTTCTTC
CASSYDPRRGGDEQFF
>TRBD1|TRBJ2-1|NA|TRBV24-1
TGTGCCACCAGTGACCCTGGACAGGGCAATGAGCAGTTCTTC
CATSDPGQGNEQFF
>TRBD2|TRBJ2-7|NA|TRBV5-1
TGCGCCAGCAGCTTGGTAGGGCTAGCGGGAGGGCCCAAAAGGTCCTACGAGCAGTACTTC
CASSLVGLAGGPKRSYEQYF
>NA|TRBJ1-2|NA|TRBV3-1/TRBV3-2
TGTGCCAGCAGCCATGGTTCGACAGATGGCTACACCTTC
CASSHGSTDGYTF
>NA|TRBJ1-5|once|TRBV29-1
TGCAGCGTAGGAGGGCCCAATCAGCCCCAGCATTTT
CSVGGPNQPQHF
>NA|TRBJ1-1|NA|TRBV6-5
TGTGCCAGCACCGAAGGAGAGGTAAACACTGAAGCTTTCTTT
CASTEGEVNTEAFF
>NA|TRBJ2-1|NA|TRBV25-1
TGTGCCAGCAGTGAATCGGGCAGGGTGAATGAGCAGTTCTTC
CASSESGRVNEQFF
>TRBD2|TRBJ2-3|NA|TRBV7-2
TGTGCCAGCAGCTTAGACGGGAGGATGACAGATACGCAGTATTTT
CASSLDGRMTDTQYF